The count of the clone carrying this T cell receptor beta chain is one. Libraries were prepared by immunoSEQ multiplex PCR; TCRdb keeps only in-frame clonotypes and omits some of them. Seen here are about 71,000 clones, approximately 90% observed once, and the top ten hold under 6.5%. This entry is derived from a study of blood T cell repertoires in COVID-19. Study context: Acute-phase and convalescent COVID-19 samples originated in the United States, Italy and Spain.

CDR3 length: 14 amino acids. Trimming removed 0 bases at V and 1 base at J, with 5 bases between. From germline, CDR1 is SGHDT and CDR2 YYEEEE. Sequences were obtained from peripheral blood. The chain joins TRBV5-6 to TRBJ1-5; D uncertain. This sequence originates from a young woman with acute or convalescent COVID-19. The CDR3 here is CASSLAVSNQPQHF. The CDR3 DNA reads as TGTGCCAGCAGCTTGGCCGTGAGCAATCAGCCCCAGCATTTT.